This passage covers 16 T cell receptor beta chains from one sample sequenced in a study of Ad26.COV2.S vaccination and SARS-CoV-2 variants. Sample treatment: around 19 received Ad26.COV2.S at low or high dose, single or two shots; roughly five received placebo; per-sample allocation not given. The study sampled participants on day 63 after the first vaccine or placebo injection. Sequencing used immunoSEQ multiplex PCR; TCRdb keeps in-frame clones, though not all of them. The sample carries roughly 390,000 clones, approximately 86% recorded once. The starting material was peripheral blood, obtained in a trial of Ad26.COV2.S vaccine versus placebo. These TCRs come from a person between 18 and 60 years old who received the Ad26.COV2.S COVID-19 vaccine or a placebo.

V gene TRBV24-1 combines with J gene TRBJ2-2; no definite D call. CDR3 length equals 13 residues. Trimming shortened V by 6 bases and J by 1 base, and 5 bases separated the two germline ends. In germline, CDR1 is KGHDR, CDR2 SFDVKD. CDR3 bases: TGTGCCACCAGTCAGTTGAACACCGGGGAGCTGTTTTTT. Protein sequence: CATSQLNTGELFF.

J is TRBJ2-2 and V is TRBV5-1; 9 nucleotides agree with TRBD1. The CDR3 totals 15 residues. V dropped 5 bases and J dropped 5; count of bases not matched to a gene: 7. Germline assignment: CDR1 SGHRS and CDR2 YFSETQ. CDR3 nucleotide sequence: TGCGCCAGCAGGGCCGGGACAGGGCAAACCGGGGAGCTGTTTTTT. Its protein is CASRAGTGQTGELFF.

V and J are TRBV3-1 (or the pseudogene TRBV3-2) and TRBJ2-5; 7 bases align to TRBD1. The V gene's germline CDR1 is LGHDT and CDR2 YNNKEL (reference sequence). The V and J ends lost 2 bases and 5 bases, in that order; junction bases with no gene match: 2. The CDR3 sequence is 13 residues long. The CDR3 nucleotides are TGTGCCAGCAGCCAACAACAGGGGGAGACCCAGTACTTC. It codes for CASSQQQGETQYF.

The chain carries TRBV5-4 and TRBJ1-2, with 7 bases that match TRBD1. This CDR3 contains 14 residues. V trimming: 4 bases; J trimming: 7 bases; junction bases outside the gene matches: 10. From germline, CDR1 is SGHNT and CDR2 YYREEE (reference sequence). CDR3 DNA: TGTGCCAGCAGCGTAACAGGGGCGCGCGGTGGCTACACCTTC. Amino acids: CASSVTGARGGYTF.

The chain employs TRBV19 and TRBJ1-1; D ambiguous. This CDR3 comprises 15 residues. The ends were cut back, 5 bases at V and 4 bases at J, with 17 bases in the middle. Germline values: CDR1 LNHDA, CDR2 SQIVND (reference sequence). The CDR3 here is CASSLRHPMSTEAFF. The CDR3 DNA reads as TGTGCCAGTAGTCTCAGACATCCCATGAGCACTGAAGCTTTCTTT.

The chain recombines TRBV19 with TRBJ2-1; a possible D gene is TRBD2 (6 bases). The CDR3 contains 15 residues. Germline-derived CDR1 and CDR2 are LNHDA and SQIVND (reference sequence). V lost 6 bases and J lost 8, with 20 bases in between. CDR3 in amino acids: CASRWGRNPTDEQFF. DNA of the CDR3: TGTGCCAGTAGATGGGGGAGGAACCCCACTGATGAGCAGTTCTTC.

About this clone: This sample includes further DNA sequences coding for the same CDR3. The gene calls are TRBV6-1 and TRBJ1-5; D unclear. The CDR3 has 13 residues. Germline V CDR1 and CDR2: MNHNS, SASEGT. The ends were cut back, 0 bases at V and 0 bases at J, with 0 bases in the middle. The CDR3 DNA reads TGTGCCAGCAGTGAAGCTAGCAATCAGCCCCAGCATTTT. This encodes CASSEASNQPQHF.

This chain connects TRBV6-2 or TRBV6-3 to TRBJ2-5; possibly TRBD2 for D (7 bases). With 0 bases removed from V and 3 bases from J, the gap between germline ends came to 14 bases. Germline values: CDR1 MNHEY, CDR2 SVGEGT. The CDR3 totals 16 residues. CDR3 bases: TGTGCCAGCAGTTACTCATCGGGGGGCGGGGAAGAGACCCAGTACTTC. Translating it yields CASSYSSGGGEETQYF.

The chain employs TRBV29-1 and TRBJ1-2; D not resolved. Germline V gene data show CDR1 as SQVTM and CDR2 as ANQGSEA. Trimming removed 3 bases at V and 7 bases at J, with 9 bases between. This CDR3 is built from 11 residues. CDR3 DNA sequence: TGCAGCGTTGATTGGCAGCCTGGCTACACCTTC. Its protein product is CSVDWQPGYTF.

This chain connects TRBV5-1 to TRBJ2-7, with a possible D match to TRBD1 (6 bases). V dropped 6 bases and J dropped 3 bases, with 16 bases sitting between them. In germline, CDR1 is SGHRS, CDR2 YFSETQ. The CDR3 consists of 14 residues. The DNA of the CDR3 is TGCGCCAGCACCCAGGGGCCGACGGTCTACGAGCAGTACTTC. Translating it yields CASTQGPTVYEQYF.

The chain carries TRBV27 and TRBJ1-1; D gene uncertain. V was cut by 6 bases and J by 0 bases, with 14 bases left in between. The CDR3 has 15 residues. CDR1 is MNHEY and CDR2 is SMNVEV in the germline V gene (reference sequence). The CDR3 sequence is CASRSYLPMNTEAFF. The DNA of the CDR3 is TGTGCCAGCAGGTCCTACCTACCCATGAACACTGAAGCTTTCTTT.

This chain links TRBV12-3 or TRBV12-4 with TRBJ2-1, with D perhaps TRBD1 (5 bases). The CDR3 is 13 residues long. The V end was cut by 4 bases, the J end by 4 bases, with 8 bases between. CDR3 region: CASSSSGYNEQFF. The CDR3 DNA sequence: TGTGCCAGCAGTTCGTCAGGGTACAATGAGCAGTTCTTC.

This clone was observed a handful of times. The same CDR3 is also encoded by other DNA sequences in this sample. In nucleotides, the CDR3 is TGTGCCAGCAGCGTAGGGACAAGCTCTGGAAACACCATATATTTT. It translates to CASSVGTSSGNTIYF. The chain carries TRBV9 and TRBJ1-3, with a weak D call TRBD1 (5 bases). Looked up from germline, CDR1 is SGDLS and CDR2 is YYNGEE. V was pared by 0 bases and J by 0 bases, with 7 bases between. The CDR3 totals 15 residues.

The chain is built from TRBV11-2 and TRBJ2-5, with TRBD2 identical over 8 bases. Trimming at V came to 5 bases and at J to 0 bases, leaving 2 bases not matched to a gene. Germline V gene lookup returns CDR1 SGHAT and CDR2 FQNNGV. The CDR3 is made up of 14 amino acids. The CDR3 loop is CASSPGLDQETQYF. In DNA form, the CDR3 reads TGTGCCAGCAGCCCGGGACTAGACCAAGAGACCCAGTACTTC.

V is TRBV5-1 and J is TRBJ2-3; 9 nucleotides agree with TRBD2. J was trimmed by 4 bases and V by 5 bases; bases with no gene match: 11. This CDR3 spans 16 amino acids. The germline V gene has CDR1 SGHRS and CDR2 YFSETQ. CDR3 coding DNA: TGCGCCAGCAGTGCGGGGGGGCCTGTTAGCGCAGATACGCAGTATTTT. It codes for CASSAGGPVSADTQYF.

The rearrangement joins TRBV7-9 to TRBJ1-6; 9 nucleotides line up with TRBD1. V was clipped by 8 bases and J by 0 bases; unmatched bases: 8. This CDR3 region has 17 residues. Per the germline V gene, CDR1 is SEHNR and CDR2 is FQNEAQ (reference sequence). The CDR3 nucleotides are TGTGCCAGCGCAGGGGACAGGGCAAGCTCCTATAATTCACCCCTCCACTTT. Protein: CASAGDRASSYNSPLHF. Variable domain in full (rest from reference TRBV7-9 and TRBJ1-6): DTGVSQNPRHKITKRGQNVTFRCDPISEHNRLYWYRQTLGQGPEFLTYFQNEAQLEKSRLLSDRFSAERPKGSFSTLEIQRTEQGDSAMYLCASAGDRASSYNSPLHFGNGTRLTVT.